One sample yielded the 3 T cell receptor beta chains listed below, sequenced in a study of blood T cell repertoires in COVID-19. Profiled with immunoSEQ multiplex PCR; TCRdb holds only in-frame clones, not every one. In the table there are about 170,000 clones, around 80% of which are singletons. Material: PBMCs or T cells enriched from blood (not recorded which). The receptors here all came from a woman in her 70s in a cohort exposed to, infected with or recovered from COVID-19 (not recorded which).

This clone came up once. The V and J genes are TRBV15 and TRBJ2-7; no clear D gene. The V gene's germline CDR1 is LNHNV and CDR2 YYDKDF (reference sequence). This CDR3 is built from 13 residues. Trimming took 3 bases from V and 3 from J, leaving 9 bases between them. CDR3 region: CATSRQDYYEQYF. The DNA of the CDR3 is TGTGCCACCAGCAGGCAGGATTACTACGAGCAGTACTTC.

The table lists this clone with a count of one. The CDR3 nucleotides are TGTGCCAGCAGTTACGTTGGACAGGGGGCGCCAGGCTACACCTTC. Translated: CASSYVGQGAPGYTF. This chain uses TRBV6-5 with TRBJ1-2, with 11 bases lining up with TRBD1. V lost 2 bases to trimming and J lost 8 bases; unmatched junction nucleotides: 7. This CDR3 contains 15 residues. Germline V gene data show CDR1 as MNHEY and CDR2 as SVGAGI.

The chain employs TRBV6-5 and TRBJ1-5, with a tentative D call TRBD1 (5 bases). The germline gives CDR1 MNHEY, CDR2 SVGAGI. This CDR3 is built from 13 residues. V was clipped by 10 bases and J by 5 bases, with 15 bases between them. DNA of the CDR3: TGTGCCACCAAAGCGGGGGGGTATCAGCCCCAGCATTTT. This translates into CATKAGGYQPQHF.